The 3 T cell receptor beta chains below were found in one sample sequenced in a study of blood T cell repertoires in COVID-19. TCRdb's copy holds only in-frame clones and misses some; the assay was immunoSEQ multiplex PCR. The sample lists approximately 94,000 clones, roughly 85% occurring once. The sequencing sample was made of peripheral blood. These receptors originate from a man between 65 and 85 years old with active or convalescent COVID-19.

The chain joins TRBV14 to TRBJ2-3; a possible D gene is TRBD2 (7 bases). Germline V gene lookup returns CDR1 SGHDN and CDR2 FVKESK. The germline V and J ends were trimmed by 1 base and 6 bases, with 14 bases remaining between them. CDR3 length equals 15 residues. The CDR3: CASSQAGGTRDTQYF. As DNA, the CDR3 is TGTGCCAGCAGCCAAGCGGGGGGCACCAGGGATACGCAGTATTTT.

This clone was seen a few times. Mismatch with germline at one junction end may stem from a read error. This chain uses TRBV10-3 with TRBJ1-2, with D perhaps matching TRBD1 (5 bases). Germline-derived CDR1 and CDR2 are ENHRY and SYGVKD. The CDR3 is 12 amino acids. DNA of the CDR3: TGTGCCATCAGTGTCGGGGGAGGTGGCCACACCTTC. Translation gives CAISVGGGGHTF.

The chain is built from TRBV7-9 and TRBJ1-5; a possible D gene is TRBD1 (5 bases). Looked up from germline, CDR1 is SEHNR and CDR2 is FQNEAQ (reference sequence). CDR3 length: 14 residues. V was shortened by 2 bases and J by 7 bases, with 12 bases between the two germline ends. The CDR3 DNA reads TGTGCCAGCAGCTTACAGGGTGAATTACAGCCCCAGCATTTT. It yields the protein CASSLQGELQPQHF.